Listed here are 26 T cell receptor beta chains from one sample, sequenced in a study of PD-1 blockade in classical Hodgkin lymphoma. With no exception, relapse followed autologous stem cell transplantation in all patients, and brentuximab vedotin exposure varied. Through magnetic negative selection, CD8+ T cells were separated from PBMCs that had been thawed. The protocol was immunoSEQ multiplex PCR, while the TCRdb copy is restricted to in-frame clones and leaves out a portion. The table has 12,000 or so clones, approximately 81% seen once. This sample comprised CD8+ T cells from blood, obtained at baseline. These receptors came from a human donor with classical Hodgkin lymphoma.

The rearrangement joins TRBV29-1 to TRBJ1-1; a possible D gene is TRBD1 (5 bases). The germline V gene encodes CDR1 SQVTM and CDR2 ANQGSEA. Trimming took off 6 bases at V and 0 bases at J, with 11 bases between the two ends. The CDR3 runs to 13 residues. In DNA form, the CDR3 reads TGCAGCGTCCCGGGACCAATGAACACTGAAGCTTTCTTT. Translation gives CSVPGPMNTEAFF.

The V and J genes are TRBV29-1 and TRBJ1-1; TRBD1 might be the D (6 bases). Per germline, CDR1 SQVTM and CDR2 ANQGSEA. The CDR3 is made up of 15 amino acids. Trimming cost V 0 bases and J 0 bases, with 11 bases left between them. In DNA, the CDR3 is TGCAGCGTTGAAGAGGGACACCCCATGAACACTGAAGCTTTCTTT. The encoded protein is CSVEEGHPMNTEAFF.

The V call is TRBV27, the J call TRBJ1-5; no definite D call. V was shortened by 10 bases and J by 3 bases, with 19 bases between the two germline ends. Germline loops: CDR1 MNHEY, CDR2 SMNVEV (reference sequence). The CDR3 extends over 15 amino acids. CDR3 in amino acids: CATRPYGRVNQPQHF. The DNA for the CDR3 is TGTGCCACCAGACCCTATGGGAGGGTCAATCAGCCCCAGCATTTT.

This sequence joins TRBV28 and TRBJ2-7; possible D gene TRBD1, 5 bases. From germline, CDR1 is MDHEN and CDR2 SYDVKM. There are 12 residues in the CDR3. The V end was cut by 3 bases, the J end by 7 bases, with 10 bases between. The CDR3 DNA sequence: TGTGCCAGCAGTTTCCAGGGTTGGGAGCAGTACTTC. It translates to CASSFQGWEQYF.

The chain employs TRBV18 and TRBJ2-2; TRBD1 aligns across 9 bases. The V gene's germline CDR1 is KGHSH and CDR2 LQKENI. The CDR3 extends over 17 amino acids. V shed 2 bases, J shed 4 bases, and the junction held 8 bases outside the gene matches. The DNA for the CDR3 is TGTGCCAGCTCACCAGTTTTGGGACAGGGCGTCACCGGGGAGCTGTTTTTT. Translating gives CASSPVLGQGVTGELFF.

The J gene is TRBJ2-7, the V gene TRBV18; D gene ambiguous. Looked up from germline, CDR1 is KGHSH and CDR2 is LQKENI. V was cut by 5 bases and J by 3 bases, with 17 bases left in between. The CDR3 runs 15 residues. The CDR3 nucleotides are TGTGCCAGCTCAAAGACGTCAGGAAAGAACTACGAGCAGTACTTC. This gives the protein CASSKTSGKNYEQYF.

The chain is built from TRBV29-1 and TRBJ2-7, with 8 bases aligning to TRBD1. The CDR3 runs to 13 residues. Germline V gene data show CDR1 as SQVTM and CDR2 as ANQGSEA. V was clipped by 4 bases and J by 0 bases; unmatched bases: 2. DNA for the CDR3: TGCAGCGTTGGACAGGGGCGCTCCTACGAGCAGTACTTC. Protein sequence: CSVGQGRSYEQYF.

J is TRBJ2-2 and V is TRBV5-6; 9 nucleotides align to TRBD2. From germline, CDR1 is SGHDT and CDR2 YYEEEE. This CDR3 has 19 amino acids. Germline trimming cut 0 bases from V and 1 base from J; bases unmatched to any gene: 10. CDR3 DNA sequence: TGTGCCAGCAGCTTGGGGTCGGCTAGCGGGACCTTGAACACCGGGGAGCTGTTTTTT. It encodes CASSLGSASGTLNTGELFF.

The chain links TRBV2 to TRBJ2-1, with a tentative D call TRBD2 (5 bases). Looked up from germline, CDR1 is SNHLY and CDR2 is FYNNEI. Between the trimmed V and J ends, which lost 8 bases and 8 bases, there was a span of 19 bases. The CDR3 runs 14 residues. The CDR3 nucleotides read TGTGCCAGCTCGGTAGGGTCCGGGGTGGATGAGCAGTTCTTC. As protein: CASSVGSGVDEQFF.

In this sample, this clone turned up a few times. V gene TRBV11-3 combines with J gene TRBJ1-1; weak D call: TRBD1 (5 bases). This CDR3 is built from 14 residues. The V end lost 5 bases, the J end lost 6 bases, and 16 bases lay between the germline ends. From germline, CDR1 is SGHNT and CDR2 YENEEA. This CDR3 is CASSAPTVRAEAFF. CDR3 in DNA: TGTGCCAGCAGCGCCCCGACAGTTCGCGCTGAAGCTTTCTTT.

This clone occurred once. The V call is TRBV6-1, the J call TRBJ1-1; D ambiguous. Trimming shortened V by 2 bases and J by 0 bases, and 16 bases separated the two germline ends. Per germline, CDR1 MNHNS and CDR2 SASEGT. The CDR3 runs to 17 residues. The CDR3 sequence: CASSENQAGQMNTEAFF. The CDR3 DNA sequence: TGTGCCAGCAGTGAAAACCAGGCAGGCCAGATGAACACTGAAGCTTTCTTT.

The rearrangement joins TRBV5-1 to TRBJ1-1; no firm D call. Trimming removed 0 bases from V and 7 bases from J, with 7 bases in between. Germline lookup yields CDR1 SGHRS and CDR2 YFSETQ. The CDR3 is 12 residues long. In nucleotides, the CDR3 is TGCGCCAGCAGCTTGGAAGGGTTTGAAGCTTTCTTT. Translated, it gives CASSLEGFEAFF. The full variable domain, in which reference TRBV5-1 and TRBJ1-1 provide the parts outside the CDR3, is KAGVTQTPRYLIKTRGQQVTLSCSPISGHRSVSWYQQTPGQGLQFLFEYFSETQRNKGNFPGRFSGRQFSNSRSEMNVSTLELGDSALYLCASSLEGFEAFFGQGTRLTVV.

The chain uses TRBV9 and TRBJ2-4, with D perhaps TRBD2 (5 bases). This CDR3 has 15 residues. V was pared by 0 bases and J by 3 bases, with 10 bases between. Germline V gene data show CDR1 as SGDLS and CDR2 as YYNGEE. The CDR3 nucleotides read TGTGCCAGCAGCGTAGGCTCTAGCCGCAAAAACATTCAGTACTTC. This gives the protein CASSVGSSRKNIQYF.

V gene TRBV6-1 combines with J gene TRBJ2-6; no clear D. The CDR3 is 15 amino acids. Germline V lookup: CDR1 MNHNS, CDR2 SASEGT. Trimming pared 6 bases from V and 0 bases from J, leaving 9 bases between. This CDR3 reads CASSLIPSGANVLTF. In DNA form, the CDR3 reads TGTGCCAGCAGCCTAATCCCCTCTGGGGCCAACGTCCTGACTTTC.

A few counts support this clone. The gene calls are TRBV28 and TRBJ1-2; D uncertain. V shed 6 bases and J shed 1 base, with 6 bases lying between them. The CDR3 extends over 12 amino acids. The germline V gene has CDR1 MDHEN and CDR2 SYDVKM. CDR3 sequence: CASSVNNYGYTF. The CDR3 DNA follows: TGTGCCAGCAGCGTGAATAACTATGGCTACACCTTC.

J is TRBJ2-3 and V is TRBV14; D may be TRBD1 or TRBD2 (5 bases each). The V gene's germline CDR1 is SGHDN and CDR2 FVKESK. There are 15 residues in the CDR3. V shed 0 bases and J shed 2 bases, with 9 bases lying between them. CDR3 residues: CASSQDTGTTDTQYF. In DNA form, the CDR3 reads TGTGCCAGCAGCCAAGATACTGGGACCACAGATACGCAGTATTTT.

The J gene is TRBJ2-1, the V gene TRBV30; 14 positions agree with TRBD2. Germline values: CDR1 GTSNPN, CDR2 SVGIG (reference sequence). V shed 4 bases, J shed 8 bases, and the junction held 10 bases outside the gene matches. The CDR3 loop spans 16 amino acids. For the CDR3, the DNA is TGTGCCTGGAATACCGGACTAGCGGGAGGCTCATATGAGCAGTTCTTC. It yields the protein CAWNTGLAGGSYEQFF.

The rearrangement uses TRBV7-9 and TRBJ2-7, with TRBD1 matching over 8 bases. The CDR3 runs to 14 residues. The V segment lost 2 bases and the J segment 6 bases; nucleotides outside the gene matches: 6. The V gene's germline CDR1 is SEHNR and CDR2 FQNEAQ (reference sequence). The CDR3 DNA is TGTGCCAGCAGCTTACCAGGGGGCGCGGGCGAGCAGTACTTC. Translation gives CASSLPGGAGEQYF. Full variable domain (outside the CDR3, taken from reference TRBV7-9 and TRBJ2-7): DTGVSQNPRHKITKRGQNVTFRCDPISEHNRLYWYRQTLGQGPEFLTYFQNEAQLEKSRLLSDRFSAERPKGSFSTLEIQRTEQGDSAMYLCASSLPGGAGEQYFGPGTRLTVT.

The rearrangement uses TRBV28 and TRBJ2-7, with 7 nucleotides matching TRBD2. The CDR3 loop spans 15 amino acids. Germline V gene lookup returns CDR1 MDHEN and CDR2 SYDVKM. The ends lost 3 bases at V and 0 bases at J; junction bases unmatched: 5. The CDR3, as DNA: TGTGCCAGCAGTTTGGAGCGGGACGACTCCTACGAGCAGTACTTC. Protein sequence: CASSLERDDSYEQYF.

V gene TRBV9 combines with J gene TRBJ2-7; TRBD1 aligns across 10 bases. The germline CDR1 and CDR2 sequences are SGDLS and YYNGEE. Trimming at V came to 3 bases and at J to 5 bases, leaving 5 bases not matched to a gene. The CDR3 sequence is 14 residues long. CDR3 in DNA: TGTGCCAGCAGCGGGTTGACAGGGGGCGACGAGCAGTACTTC. Residues: CASSGLTGGDEQYF.

This chain connects TRBV4-3 to TRBJ1-2, with D tentatively TRBD1 (5 bases). V was pared by 0 bases and J by 3 bases, with 20 bases between. CDR3 length: 18 amino acids. Germline assignment: CDR1 LGHNA and CDR2 YSLEER. This CDR3 is CASSQDRTPRAPDYGYTF. Here the CDR3 DNA reads TGCGCCAGCAGCCAAGACCGAACCCCCAGGGCTCCAGACTATGGCTACACCTTC.

J is TRBJ2-5 and V is TRBV5-1; D is uncertain. In germline, CDR1 is SGHRS, CDR2 YFSETQ. V was shortened by 4 bases and J by 4 bases, with 17 bases between the two germline ends. The CDR3 spans 15 residues. CDR3 amino acids: CASSQEQGLGETQYF. CDR3 DNA: TGCGCCAGCAGCCAGGAGCAAGGGTTAGGAGAGACCCAGTACTTC.

The V call is TRBV5-5, the J call TRBJ2-7, with a possible D match to TRBD2 (6 bases). The CDR3 is 14 amino acids. Germline lookup yields CDR1 SGHKS and CDR2 YYEKEE (reference sequence). With 4 bases removed from V and 2 bases from J, the gap between germline ends came to 13 bases. The CDR3: CASSPGTGTYEQYF. The CDR3 nucleotides read TGTGCCAGCAGCCCCGGGACTGGCACCTACGAGCAGTACTTC.

This rearrangement joins TRBV7-9 to TRBJ2-1; 11 bases are shared with TRBD2. The CDR3 is 16 residues long. Losses at the gene ends were 1 base for V and 9 bases for J; bases not matched to a gene: 8. Germline V CDR1 and CDR2: SEHNR, FQNEAQ (reference sequence). The CDR3 DNA follows: TGTGCCAGCAGCTTAGGACTAGCGGGACAAGGAAGTGAGCAGTTCTTC. The encoded protein is CASSLGLAGQGSEQFF.

The chain combines TRBV19 with TRBJ1-5, with 9 bases matching TRBD1. V was pared by 6 bases and J by 3 bases, with 3 bases of the junction left unmatched. The CDR3 contains 14 residues. Looked up from germline, CDR1 is LNHDA and CDR2 is SQIVND (reference sequence). The CDR3 sequence is CASREQGANQPQHF. Here the CDR3 DNA reads TGTGCCAGTAGAGAACAGGGGGCCAATCAGCCCCAGCATTTT.

The V call is TRBV25-1, the J call TRBJ1-2; D not certain. From germline, CDR1 is MGHDK and CDR2 SYGVNS. The ends were cut back, 5 bases at V and 2 bases at J, with 6 bases in the middle. CDR3 length equals 12 residues. In nucleotides, the CDR3 is TGTGCCAGCAGTCAAGGGAACTATGGCTACACCTTC. Translating it yields CASSQGNYGYTF.